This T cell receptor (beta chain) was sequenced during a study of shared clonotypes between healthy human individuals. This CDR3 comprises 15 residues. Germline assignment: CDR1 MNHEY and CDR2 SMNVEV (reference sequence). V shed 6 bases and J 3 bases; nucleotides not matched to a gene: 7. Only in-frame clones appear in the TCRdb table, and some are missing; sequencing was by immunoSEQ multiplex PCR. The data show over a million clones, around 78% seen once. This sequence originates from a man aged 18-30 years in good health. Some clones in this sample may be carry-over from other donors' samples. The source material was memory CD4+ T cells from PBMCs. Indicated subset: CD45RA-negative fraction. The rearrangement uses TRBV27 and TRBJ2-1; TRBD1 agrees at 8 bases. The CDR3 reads CASRLQGVDYNEQFF. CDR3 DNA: TGTGCCAGCAGGTTACAGGGGGTAGACTACAATGAGCAGTTCTTC.